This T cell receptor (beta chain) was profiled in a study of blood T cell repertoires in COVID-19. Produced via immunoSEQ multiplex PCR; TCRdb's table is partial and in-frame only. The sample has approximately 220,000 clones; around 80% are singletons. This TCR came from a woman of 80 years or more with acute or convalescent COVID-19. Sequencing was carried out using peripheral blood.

CDR3 sequence reads: CASSAGTSGPNEQFF. In DNA, the CDR3 is TGTGCCAGCAGCGCCGGGACTAGCGGCCCGAATGAGCAGTTCTTC. The chain recombines TRBV7-9 with TRBJ2-1, with TRBD2 matching 11 bases. CDR1 is SEHNR and CDR2 is FQNEAQ in the germline V gene (reference sequence). This CDR3 is 15 amino acids long. V was clipped by 5 bases and J by 7 bases; unmatched bases: 7.